Sequencing of this T cell receptor (beta chain) was carried out in a study of vaccination effects on CD4 cells after COVID-19. This clone has more than one count but fewer than ten. What it recognizes is unknown. The CDR3 covers 17 residues. The V and J ends lost 6 bases and 5 bases, in that order; junction bases with no gene match: 9. From germline, CDR1 is SNHLY and CDR2 FYNNEI. The protocol was immunoSEQ multiplex PCR, while the TCRdb copy is restricted to in-frame clones and leaves out a portion. The table records 50,000 to 70,000 clones, about two thirds of them present only once. Scientists isolated CD4+ T cells after an approximately 10-day culture period ended. The person acquired a PCR-confirmed SARS-CoV-2 infection between March and December 2020.

Material: CD4+ T cells from PBMCs cultured without peptide, obtained before COVID-19 vaccination. The chain uses TRBV2 and TRBJ2-2; 13 bases map to TRBD2. The sequence was obtained from a human donor who had a prior SARS-CoV-2 infection. CDR3 sequence: CASRVRTSGSRTGELFF. In nucleotides, the CDR3 is TGTGCCAGCAGAGTACGGACTAGCGGGAGTCGGACCGGGGAGCTGTTTTTT.